The 32 T cell receptor beta chains below were found in one sample sequenced in a study of T cell clonality in common variable immunodeficiency (dated by TCRdb to between 2014 and 2017). These receptors are not linked to any known antigen. Libraries came from the immunoSEQ multiplex PCR assay. The table was pulled from immuneACCESS by TCRdb, which kept in-frame rearrangements only. Such tables lose some clones; where checked, under half of the loss comes from unresolved V genes, and the rest has no known cause. For this sample the table reports over 15,000 clones, with no clone seen just once. The ten largest clones capture about 14% of the sample. Beyond this particular receptor, the publication reports: Fewer deletions and N-nucleotide insertions were reportedly observed in CVID TCRbeta sequences, and highly modified clones with 13 or more V deletions were reportedly absent from CVID TCRbeta sequences.

Sequencing input: peripheral blood mononuclear cells. The receptor source for this set is a human donor with common variable immunodeficiency.

This clone was found a few times. This chain's CDR3 is CASSEGGQTLHF. The covered CDR3 bases are TGTGCCAGCAGTGAAGGGGGACAAACC. This chain uses TRBV6-1 with TRBJ1-6, with D possibly matching TRBD1 (6 bases). The sequenced fragment ends 3 residues before the CDR3 boundary, so the rest is inferred from the germline J gene. Germline V gene sequence: CDR1 MNHNS, CDR2 SASEGT. This CDR3 contains 12 residues.

This clone was detected only a few times. From the germline J gene comes the end of the CDR3, since the read stops 3 residues before it. The chain has TRBV2 and TRBJ2-5; D unclear. Germline V gene lookup returns CDR1 SNHLY and CDR2 FYNNEI. The CDR3 is 16 amino acids. Between the trimmed V and J ends, which lost 4 bases and 5 bases, there was a span of 20 bases. CDR3 bases read: TGTGCCAGCAGTGGGCCCTCTTCCAACCCGTGGGAGACC. It translates to CASSGPSSNPWET. The full CDR3 reads CASSGPSSNPWETQYF.

This clone has more than one count but fewer than ten. The read ends 3 residues before the CDR3 terminus; that terminus is restored from the germline J gene. This rearrangement joins TRBV18 to TRBJ2-1; D gene ambiguous. The CDR3 has 13 residues. The V and J ends lost 6 bases and 5 bases respectively, with 11 bases between them. Germline-derived CDR1 and CDR2 are KGHSH and LQKENI. CDR3 sequence: CASSIQSDNEQFF. The covered CDR3 bases are TGTGCCAGCTCGATTCAGTCCGACAATGAG. The entire variable domain, with the rest obtained from reference TRBV18 and TRBJ2-1, is as follows: NAGVMQNPRHLVRRRGQEARLRCSPMKGHSHVYWYRQLPEEGLKFMVYLQKENIIDESGMPKERFSAEFPKEGPSILRIQQVVRGDSAAYFCASSIQSDNEQFFGPGTRLTVL.

In regard to this clone: Read sequence stops 3 residues before the CDR3 end, and the germline J gene provides the missing end. The chain is built from TRBV18 and TRBJ1-4, with D tentatively TRBD1 (5 bases). There are 15 residues in the CDR3. Deletions cut 2 bases from V and 4 bases from J, with 11 bases between. Per the germline V gene, CDR1 is KGHSH and CDR2 is LQKENI. The CDR3 loop reads CASSPGEGSNEKLFF. CDR3 bases read: TGTGCCAGCTCACCAGGAGAGGGGAGTAATGAAAAA.

CDR3: CASSPEVPGFRGYTF. Incomplete CDR3 DNA: TGTGCCAGCAGCCCTGAAGTTCCAGGCTTTCGTGGC. The chain couples TRBV7-9 to TRBJ1-2; unclear D gene. The CDR3 end is not reached by the read, which stops 3 residues before it; the germline J gene fills it in. CDR3 size: 15 residues. Trimming took 5 bases from V and 7 from J, leaving 20 bases between them. Germline V CDR1 and CDR2: SEHNR, FQNEAQ (reference sequence). Supplemented by reference TRBV7-9 and TRBJ1-2, the full variable domain reads DTGVSQNPRHKITKRGQNVTFRCDPISEHNRLYWYRQTLGQGPEFLTYFQNEAQLEKSRLLSDRFSAERPKGSFSTLEIQRTEQGDSAMYLCASSPEVPGFRGYTFGSGTRLTVV.

About this clone: The read halts 3 residues ahead of the CDR3 end, with the missing end drawn from the germline J gene. The chain couples TRBV2 to TRBJ1-5, with 10 bases identical to TRBD1. This CDR3 region has 14 residues. In germline, CDR1 is SNHLY, CDR2 FYNNEI. The junction had 3 bases not matched to a gene; V was cut back by 4 bases and J by 6 bases. CDR3 DNA, as far as it was read: TGTGCCAGCAGTGGACAGGGGGCAGGTCAGCCC. Translation gives CASSGQGAGQP. The whole CDR3 is CASSGQGAGQPQHF.

Regarding this clone: The CDR3 is cut off 3 residues early in the read; its end comes from the germline J gene. The rearrangement joins TRBV7-9 to TRBJ1-2; maybe TRBD1 (5 bases). In germline, CDR1 is SEHNR, CDR2 FQNEAQ (reference sequence). The CDR3 has 12 residues. Incomplete CDR3 DNA: TGTGCCAGCAGCCGCACCGAGGGGCCC. This encodes CASSRTEGP. The CDR3 reads in full as CASSRTEGPYTF.

Concerning this clone: Coverage ceases 3 residues before the CDR3 finishes, and the germline J gene fills in the end. This sequence joins TRBV5-1 and TRBJ1-1, with TRBD1 matching 7 bases. This CDR3 region has 14 residues. Germline trimming cut 9 bases from V and 1 base from J; bases unmatched to any gene: 9. Germline loops: CDR1 SGHRS, CDR2 YFSETQ. This CDR3 is CATATGLGNTEAFF. The CDR3 DNA, read in part, is TGCGCCACCGCGACAGGGTTAGGGAACACTGAA.

This clone was found many times. Read sequence stops 3 residues before the CDR3 end, and the germline J gene provides the missing end. This chain connects TRBV18 to TRBJ1-1, with TRBD1 as a possible D gene (6 bases). The V gene's germline CDR1 is KGHSH and CDR2 LQKENI. This CDR3 has 11 residues. The CDR3 DNA, read in part, is TGTGCCAGCTCACCAGGGCAGGGG. Encoded protein: CASSPGQG. The whole CDR3 sequence reads CASSPGQGAFF.

This clone was recorded a few times. The read stops 3 residues short of the end of the CDR3; the missing end is completed from the germline J gene. The V gene is TRBV18, the J gene TRBJ1-1; D is perhaps TRBD1 (5 bases). Trimming took off 6 bases at V and 5 bases at J, with 16 bases between the two ends. CDR1 is KGHSH and CDR2 is LQKENI in the germline V gene. The CDR3 covers 14 residues. The sequenced CDR3 bases are TGTGCCAGCTCTAATAATGGGGGGGGTACTGAA. Its protein is CASSNNGGGTE. The complete CDR3 protein is CASSNNGGGTEAFF.

Of note for this clone: From the germline J gene comes the end of the CDR3, since the read stops 3 residues before it. J is TRBJ2-5 and V is TRBV7-9; maybe TRBD1 (6 bases). The germline CDR1 and CDR2 sequences are SEHNR and FQNEAQ (reference sequence). Between the trimmed V and J ends, which lost 5 bases and 1 base, there was a span of 14 bases. CDR3 length: 15 residues. The covered CDR3 bases are TGTGCCAGCAGCCCCACCGGACAGCCCCAAGAGACC. Its translation is CASSPTGQPQET. In full, the CDR3 reads CASSPTGQPQETQYF. The variable domain in full, with the rest retrieved from reference TRBV7-9 and TRBJ2-5, is DTGVSQNPRHKITKRGQNVTFRCDPISEHNRLYWYRQTLGQGPEFLTYFQNEAQLEKSRLLSDRFSAERPKGSFSTLEIQRTEQGDSAMYLCASSPTGQPQETQYFGPGTRLLVL.

This clone was detected a few times. The read halts 3 residues ahead of the CDR3 end, with the missing end drawn from the germline J gene. This rearrangement joins TRBV7-9 to TRBJ1-5; D might be TRBD1 (5 bases). In germline, CDR1 is SEHNR, CDR2 FQNEAQ (reference sequence). This CDR3 comprises 13 residues. V was pared by 6 bases and J by 7 bases, with 13 bases between. CDR3 in amino acids: CASRPVQVQPQHF. The CDR3 bases that were read are TGTGCCAGCAGGCCCGTACAGGTACAGCCC.

Only a few counts were recorded for this clone. The covered CDR3 bases are TGTGCCAGCAGCGTGGACTACGGCGCTTACAATGAG. This gives the protein CASSVDYGAYNE. The full CDR3 reads CASSVDYGAYNEQFF. This chain joins TRBV7-2 and TRBJ2-1, with D perhaps TRBD2 (6 bases). The CDR3 end is not reached by the read, which stops 3 residues before it; the germline J gene fills it in. CDR3 length: 15 amino acids. Deletions cut 5 bases from V and 4 bases from J, with 15 bases between. The germline gives CDR1 SGHTA, CDR2 FQGNSA.

For this clone: The read ends 3 residues shy of where the CDR3 ends; the end is completed using the germline J gene. This chain links TRBV19 with TRBJ2-1; D is possibly TRBD1 (6 bases). Trimming took off 6 bases at V and 2 bases at J, with 17 bases between the two ends. The CDR3 is made up of 16 amino acids. Germline lookup yields CDR1 LNHDA and CDR2 SQIVND (reference sequence). The CDR3 region is CASRDPRGTTYNEQFF. The DNA read from the CDR3 is TGTGCCAGTAGGGACCCCAGGGGAACAACCTACAATGAG.

This clone was counted a few times. The CDR3 end is not reached by the read, which stops 3 residues before it; the germline J gene fills it in. The J gene is TRBJ1-5, the V gene TRBV6-1; the D gene is possibly TRBD1 (6 bases). This CDR3 spans 15 amino acids. Trimming pared 6 bases from V and 2 bases from J, leaving 14 bases between. Germline V gene sequence: CDR1 MNHNS, CDR2 SASEGT. CDR3 amino acids: CASREQGRGNQPQHF. Partial CDR3 DNA: TGTGCCAGCAGGGAACAGGGAAGGGGCAATCAGCCC.

Only a few counts were recorded for this clone. The sequence runs out 3 residues before the end of the CDR3; the remainder is reconstructed from the germline J gene. The chain carries TRBV20-1 and TRBJ2-5, with 9 bases aligning to TRBD1. V shed 1 base, J shed 5 bases, and the junction held 5 bases outside the gene matches. Germline values: CDR1 DFQATT, CDR2 SNEGSKA (reference sequence). The CDR3 consists of 14 residues. Here the CDR3 reads CSARGNRGLETQYF. Partial CDR3 DNA: TGCAGTGCTAGAGGAAACAGGGGGCTGGAGACC.

This clone was observed many times. CDR3 DNA (partial): TGTGCCAGCTCACCCTACAAGACAGGGGATGGC. It specifies CASSPYKTGDG. The whole CDR3 protein reads CASSPYKTGDGYTF. This rearrangement joins TRBV18 to TRBJ1-2; 8 bases agree with TRBD1. The CDR3 end lies 3 residues beyond the end of the read and is filled in from the germline J gene. CDR1 is KGHSH, CDR2 LQKENI, per germline. J gave up 6 bases and V 3 bases, and 6 bases lay outside the gene matches. This CDR3 comprises 14 residues. The complete variable domain, with remaining parts taken from reference TRBV18 and TRBJ1-2, reads NAGVMQNPRHLVRRRGQEARLRCSPMKGHSHVYWYRQLPEEGLKFMVYLQKENIIDESGMPKERFSAEFPKEGPSILRIQQVVRGDSAAYFCASSPYKTGDGYTFGSGTRLTVV.

For this clone: With the read ending 3 residues before the CDR3 end, the germline J gene is used to fill in that end. This chain links TRBV7-3 with TRBJ1-1; weak D call: TRBD1 (5 bases). Germline lookup yields CDR1 SGHTA and CDR2 FQGTGA. Trimming cost V 2 bases and J 3 bases, with 7 bases left between them. The CDR3 has 13 amino acids. The CDR3 protein is CASSLQGYTEAFF. The DNA read from the CDR3 is TGTGCCAGCAGCTTACAGGGATACACTGAA.

In its sample, this clone was seen many times. The CDR3 loop is CSVETSGLTDTQYF. CDR3 DNA (partial): TGCAGCGTTGAAACTAGCGGACTCACAGATACG. The chain is built from TRBV29-1 and TRBJ2-3, with 8 bases identical to TRBD2. The DNA ends 3 residues before the CDR3 does, and the rest of the CDR3 is filled in from the germline J gene. The CDR3 loop spans 14 amino acids. Germline V lookup: CDR1 SQVTM, CDR2 ANQGSEA. V lost 2 bases and J lost 2; bases outside the gene matches: 3.

Worth noting for this clone: Coverage ceases 3 residues before the CDR3 finishes, and the germline J gene fills in the end. This sequence joins TRBV18 and TRBJ2-5, with 9 bases fitting TRBD1. CDR3 length equals 14 residues. Germline V CDR1 and CDR2: KGHSH, LQKENI. V lost 5 bases, J lost 4 bases, and 5 bases stayed unmatched. CDR3 in amino acids: CASSSTTGGETQYF. Partial CDR3 DNA: TGTGCCAGCTCATCGACGACAGGGGGAGAGACC.

There are many counts of this clone. The sequence runs out 3 residues before the end of the CDR3; the remainder is reconstructed from the germline J gene. The chain recombines TRBV28 with TRBJ1-1; D is perhaps TRBD1 (6 bases). The CDR3 spans 16 residues. V shed 6 bases and J shed 5 bases, with 22 bases lying between them. Germline V gene sequence: CDR1 MDHEN, CDR2 SYDVKM. The covered CDR3 bases are TGTGCCAGCAGACCCCGGGACATACTGGGAGGAACTGAA. Its protein is CASRPRDILGGTE. The CDR3 in its entirety is CASRPRDILGGTEAFF.

With regard to this clone: The read stops 3 residues short of the end of the CDR3; the missing end is completed from the germline J gene. The chain employs TRBV7-2 and TRBJ1-1; TRBD1 matches 7 bases. This CDR3 contains 13 residues. Germline trimming cut 3 bases from V and 4 bases from J; bases unmatched to any gene: 2. Germline CDR1 SGHTA, CDR2 FQGNSA. Incomplete CDR3 DNA: TGTGCCAGCAGCTTCGACAGGGCCACTGAA. The encoded protein is CASSFDRATE. The full-length CDR3 reads as CASSFDRATEAFF.

Concerning this clone: The missing CDR3 end, 3 residues past where the read stops, is filled in from the germline J gene. J is TRBJ1-4 and V is TRBV7-9; no definite D call. There are 12 residues in the CDR3. Germline assignment: CDR1 SEHNR and CDR2 FQNEAQ (reference sequence). With 3 bases removed from V and 8 bases from J, the gap between germline ends came to 7 bases. CDR3 loop: CASSFIREKLFF. The sequenced part of the CDR3 DNA is TGTGCCAGCAGCTTTATCCGGGAAAAA.

In its sample, this clone was seen a few times. Read coverage stops 3 residues before the CDR3 terminus; the germline J gene supplies the remainder. V gene TRBV19 combines with J gene TRBJ2-3, with D unresolved. CDR3 length equals 18 residues. CDR1 LNHDA and CDR2 SQIVND come from the germline V gene (reference sequence). Deletions cut 1 base from V and 0 bases from J, with 17 bases between. The chain's CDR3 is CASSIGPLRKASTDTQYF. The CDR3 bases that were read are TGTGCCAGTAGTATAGGTCCGTTGCGGAAGGCTAGCACAGATACG.

In its sample, this clone was seen many times. The read stops 3 residues short of the end of the CDR3; the missing end is completed from the germline J gene. This rearrangement joins TRBV7-2 to TRBJ2-7; TRBD2 matches at 8 bases. The length of the CDR3 is 15 residues. CDR1 SGHTA and CDR2 FQGNSA come from the germline V gene. The V segment lost 1 base and the J segment 2 bases; nucleotides outside the gene matches: 4. The CDR3 DNA, read in part, is TGTGCCAGCAGCTTAGTGCCGGGAGGGGCCTACGAG. It encodes CASSLVPGGAYE. The complete CDR3 reads CASSLVPGGAYEQYF.

This clone has at least ten counts. CDR3 amino acids: CASSRGQGDTEAFF. Incomplete CDR3 DNA: TGTGCCAGCTCACGGGGCCAGGGGGACACTGAA. V and J are TRBV18 and TRBJ1-1, with 7 bases aligning to TRBD1. The DNA ends 3 residues before the CDR3 does, and the rest of the CDR3 is filled in from the germline J gene. The CDR3 spans 14 residues. V dropped 4 bases and J dropped 3; count of bases not matched to a gene: 5. Germline V lookup: CDR1 KGHSH, CDR2 LQKENI.

Note on this clone: The missing CDR3 end, 3 residues past where the read stops, is filled in from the germline J gene. This chain connects TRBV7-3 to TRBJ2-1, with a possible D match to TRBD2 (6 bases). Germline V gene lookup returns CDR1 SGHTA and CDR2 FQGTGA. The germline V and J ends were trimmed by 4 bases and 7 bases, with 11 bases remaining between them. This CDR3 comprises 13 residues. The sequenced part of the CDR3 DNA is TGTGCCAGCAGCTCGACTGGGGGGAATGAG. This sequence encodes CASSSTGGNE. The CDR3 reads in full as CASSSTGGNEQFF.

This clone was seen ten or more times. Sequencing ends 3 residues short of the CDR3 end; the germline J gene provides the rest. The chain employs TRBV20-1 and TRBJ2-1, with a weak D call TRBD2 (7 bases). V was shortened by 3 bases and J by 5 bases, with 11 bases between the two germline ends. Germline V CDR1 and CDR2: DFQATT, SNEGSKA (reference sequence). CDR3 length equals 13 residues. The sequenced part of the CDR3 DNA is TGCAGTGCTAGCGGGGGGCTAAACAATGAG. Translation gives CSASGGLNNE. The full CDR3 protein is CSASGGLNNEQFF.

A remark on this clone: The read stops 3 residues short of the end of the CDR3; the missing end is completed from the germline J gene. The genes are TRBV2 and TRBJ1-2; 11 nucleotides match TRBD1. The length of the CDR3 is 15 residues. Germline CDR1 is SNHLY and CDR2 is FYNNEI. Partial CDR3 DNA: TGTGCCAGCAGACGGCAACAGGACAGGGGGCCAGGC. Its protein is CASRRQQDRGPG. The complete CDR3 sequence is CASRRQQDRGPGYTF. Full variable domain (outside the CDR3, taken from reference TRBV2 and TRBJ1-2): EPEVTQTPSHQVTQMGQEVILRCVPISNHLYFYWYRQILGQKVEFLVSFYNNEISEKSEIFDDQFSVERPDGSNFTLKIRSTKLEDSAMYFCASRRQQDRGPGYTFGSGTRLTVV.

With regard to this clone: Read sequence stops 3 residues before the CDR3 end, and the germline J gene provides the missing end. The V call is TRBV7-9, the J call TRBJ2-7; perhaps TRBD1 as D (7 bases). V gave up 10 bases and J gave up 4 bases, with 20 bases separating them. The CDR3 runs 14 residues. Germline assignment: CDR1 SEHNR and CDR2 FQNEAQ (reference sequence). CDR3 residues: CATEGQGVWYEQYF. The CDR3 DNA, read in part, is TGTGCCACGGAGGGGCAGGGGGTGTGGTACGAG.

Of note for this clone: The read comes to an end 3 residues before the CDR3 does, leaving the germline J gene to fill in the end. The V gene is TRBV6-8, the J gene TRBJ2-5; D assignment may be TRBD1 or TRBD2 (5 bases each). The CDR3 is 15 amino acids. The V and J ends lost 7 bases and 3 bases respectively, with 18 bases between them. CDR1 and CDR2 from the germline V gene are MNHGY and SAAAGT. The DNA read from the CDR3 is TGTGCCAGCATGAGCACAGGAGGCTGCGAAGAGACC. Amino acids: CASMSTGGCEET. The full CDR3 sequence reads CASMSTGGCEETQYF.

This clone was seen repeatedly, ten times or more. The read falls 3 residues short of the CDR3 end, and the missing part is taken from the germline J gene. V gene TRBV18 combines with J gene TRBJ1-5, with no clear D. The CDR3 spans 14 residues. The V end lost 3 bases, the J end lost 4 bases, and 10 bases lay between the germline ends. Germline V gives CDR1 KGHSH, CDR2 LQKENI. CDR3 DNA (partial): TGTGCCAGCTCACCCCTACCGGGGAATCAGCCC. Translating it yields CASSPLPGNQP. The entire CDR3 protein reads CASSPLPGNQPQHF. Full variable domain (outside the CDR3, taken from reference TRBV18 and TRBJ1-5): NAGVMQNPRHLVRRRGQEARLRCSPMKGHSHVYWYRQLPEEGLKFMVYLQKENIIDESGMPKERFSAEFPKEGPSILRIQQVVRGDSAAYFCASSPLPGNQPQHFGDGTRLSIL.